Here is one TCR beta chain with its context. Its matching antigen is unknown. These data are taken from a study of cytomegalovirus exposure and HLA in healthy donors. Study results and caveats: A later analysis revealed that TCR association rates differed between HLA loci, peaking at DRB1 and bottoming out at HLA-C. In a later analysis, compared with equally common non-associated chains, HLA-associated beta chains were more expanded. Roughly uniform sequencing depth across donors was assumed, possibly incorrectly.

Primers for the PCR totalled 60 Vbeta and 13 Jbeta. Assay: immunoSEQ multiplex PCR; the TCRdb copy retains only in-frame clones and omits some. The data contain approximately 130,000 clones, around 86% of them seen just once; the ten biggest clones take up 2.2%. Germline CDR1 SGHAT, CDR2 FQNNGV. The CDR3 has 13 amino acids. Trimming left V 5 bases short and J 9 bases short, with 16 bases between. Source material: PBMCs. The sequence was collected from a woman between 40 and 50 years old in good health and CMV-seronegative. This rearrangement joins TRBV11-2 to TRBJ1-1; the D is unclear. The CDR3 reads CASSDSPFEKAFF. CDR3 coding DNA: TGTGCCAGCAGCGACTCGCCTTTCGAGAAAGCTTTCTTT.